The 29 T cell receptor beta chains presented below share a single source sample, sequenced in a study of CD8+ T cells in alopecia areata. Treatment: oral pan-JAK inhibitor, 5-10 mg twice daily. The sequencing template was cDNA reverse transcribed from extracted RNA. TCRdb's copy holds only in-frame clones and misses some; the assay was immunoSEQ multiplex PCR. The sample holds about 120,000 clones, approximately 60% seen once. Source: CD4+ T cells sorted from blood, taken at week 4, from a patient treated with tofacitinib. Source of these receptors: a human donor with alopecia areata.

The rearrangement uses TRBV6-6 and TRBJ2-1; D unresolved. Germline loops: CDR1 MNHNY, CDR2 SVGAGI (reference sequence). Trimming stripped 7 bases from V and 2 bases from J, with 15 bases between. The CDR3 runs to 15 residues. As DNA, the CDR3 is TGTGCCAGCACCCAAGACGCGGAAGCCTACAATGAGCAGTTCTTC. It encodes CASTQDAEAYNEQFF.

This clone showed up just a few times. The V call is TRBV2, the J call TRBJ2-2; D not resolved. The germline CDR1 and CDR2 sequences are SNHLY and FYNNEI. The CDR3 length is 12 residues. With 3 bases removed from V and 3 bases from J, the gap between germline ends came to 2 bases. This CDR3 is CASSDDTGELFF. CDR3 sequence (DNA): TGTGCCAGCAGTGACGACACCGGGGAGCTGTTTTTT.

This rearrangement joins TRBV25-1 to TRBJ2-1; D might be TRBD1 (6 bases). CDR1 and CDR2 from the germline V gene are MGHDK and SYGVNS. The CDR3 spans 13 residues. With 3 bases removed from V and 6 bases from J, the gap between germline ends came to 9 bases. The CDR3 protein is CASSEPRGNEQFF. DNA of the CDR3: TGTGCCAGCAGTGAGCCCAGGGGCAATGAGCAGTTCTTC.

V and J are TRBV27 and TRBJ1-1, with D perhaps matching TRBD1 (5 bases). There are 13 residues in the CDR3. Trimming stripped 4 bases from V and 3 bases from J, with 9 bases between. CDR1 is MNHEY, CDR2 SMNVEV, per germline (reference sequence). The CDR3 loop is CASSSEGYTEAFF. CDR3 DNA: TGTGCCAGCAGTTCTGAGGGGTACACTGAAGCTTTCTTT.

This clone was observed a few times. V usage is TRBV29-1 and J usage is TRBJ2-5; 10 nucleotides agree with TRBD2. The V and J ends lost 3 bases and 14 bases, in that order; junction bases with no gene match: 6. The CDR3 is made up of 11 amino acids. The germline V gene encodes CDR1 SQVTM and CDR2 ANQGSEA. The CDR3 protein is CSVDELAGTYF. In DNA form, the CDR3 reads TGCAGCGTTGACGAACTAGCGGGGACATACTTC.

The chain joins TRBV7-2 to TRBJ2-3; D uncertain. Germline lookup yields CDR1 SGHTA and CDR2 FQGNSA. The CDR3 consists of 12 residues. V dropped 5 bases and J dropped 5 bases, with 8 bases sitting between them. CDR3 bases: TGTGCCAGCAGCCCCCTGATAGATACGCAGTATTTT. It specifies CASSPLIDTQYF.

Regarding this clone: The same CDR3 also results from other DNA sequences found in this sample. The chain is built from TRBV29-1 and TRBJ1-1, with 7 bases lining up with TRBD1. Germline V gene sequence: CDR1 SQVTM, CDR2 ANQGSEA. This CDR3 comprises 13 residues. V lost 6 bases to trimming and J lost 0 bases; unmatched junction nucleotides: 4. The CDR3 DNA is TGCAGCGTCCGGACAGGATTGAACACTGAAGCTTTCTTT. This translates into CSVRTGLNTEAFF.

This clone has more than one count but fewer than ten. The chain uses TRBV7-2 and TRBJ2-5; D may be TRBD2 (5 bases). V lost 5 bases and J lost 1, with 11 bases in between. Looked up from germline, CDR1 is SGHTA and CDR2 is FQGNSA. The CDR3 runs to 14 residues. For the CDR3, the DNA is TGTGCCAGCAGCCTAGATAGCGTCCAAGAGACCCAGTACTTC. It specifies CASSLDSVQETQYF.

V usage is TRBV27 and J usage is TRBJ1-1; D is unresolved. This CDR3 has 16 residues. With 3 bases removed from V and 4 bases from J, the gap between germline ends came to 18 bases. Germline V gene data show CDR1 as MNHEY and CDR2 as SMNVEV (reference sequence). CDR3: CASSLGDVGVGTEAFF. The CDR3 coding sequence is TGTGCCAGCAGTTTGGGCGATGTCGGGGTTGGCACTGAAGCTTTCTTT.

This clone appeared a few times. V gene TRBV9 combines with J gene TRBJ2-1; perhaps TRBD2 as D (5 bases). CDR1 and CDR2 (germline): SGDLS, YYNGEE. The CDR3 has 15 residues. The ends were cut back, 4 bases at V and 13 bases at J, with 24 bases in the middle. The CDR3 sequence is CASSPSPSPGIEQFF. The CDR3 DNA reads TGTGCCAGCAGCCCAAGCCCCTCCCCCGGGATAGAACAGTTCTTC.

In regard to this clone: An end of the junction does not agree with germline; a read error may underlie this. The chain is built from TRBV6-5 and TRBJ2-7; D may be TRBD1 or TRBD2 (5 bases each). CDR1 is MNHEY and CDR2 is SVGAGI in the germline V gene. CDR3 length: 15 amino acids. CDR3 amino acids: CASSYEPTGGTKRTF. The CDR3 bases are TGTGCCAGCAGTTACGAACCTACTGGGGGTACGAAAAGGACCTTC.

V is TRBV7-2 and J is TRBJ1-5; D unresolved. There are 13 residues in the CDR3. Germline values: CDR1 SGHTA, CDR2 FQGNSA. Trimming left V 5 bases short and J 4 bases short, with 9 bases between. The CDR3 spells CASSLQENQPQHF. The CDR3 nucleotides read TGTGCCAGCAGCCTTCAGGAAAATCAGCCCCAGCATTTT. The full variable domain, with the rest looked up from reference TRBV7-2 and TRBJ1-5, is GAGVSQSPSNKVTEKGKDVELRCDPISGHTALYWYRQSLGQGLEFLIYFQGNSAPDKSGLPSDRFSAERTGGSVSTLTIQRTQQEDSAVYLCASSLQENQPQHFGDGTRLSIL.

V is TRBV28 and J is TRBJ2-5; D is tentatively TRBD1 or TRBD2 (5 bases each). Germline loops: CDR1 MDHEN, CDR2 SYDVKM. The CDR3 sequence is 14 residues long. The V end lost 3 bases, the J end lost 5 bases, and 13 bases lay between the germline ends. CDR3 residues: CASSFGTLGETQYF. The CDR3, as DNA: TGTGCCAGCAGTTTCGGGACCCTCGGGGAGACCCAGTACTTC.

The chain couples TRBV30 to TRBJ2-2; 7 nucleotides match TRBD1. The V gene's germline CDR1 is GTSNPN and CDR2 SVGIG (reference sequence). Unmatched junction bases numbered 7, after V lost 4 bases and J lost 5 bases. The CDR3 sequence is 14 residues long. CDR3 nucleotides: TGTGCCTGGAATTCAGGGGGAAGGACCGGGGAGCTGTTTTTT. Encoded protein: CAWNSGGRTGELFF.

This chain joins TRBV4-3 and TRBJ2-5; 8 bases are shared with TRBD2. CDR3 length equals 16 residues. V lost 4 bases, J lost 7 bases, and 14 bases stayed unmatched. Germline CDR1 and CDR2: LGHNA and YSLEER. This chain's CDR3 is CASSPVTGAGGGTQYF. CDR3 DNA sequence: TGCGCCAGCAGCCCCGTGACAGGCGCCGGGGGGGGGACCCAGTACTTC.

This sequence joins TRBV7-9 and TRBJ2-4; 9 positions agree with TRBD1. After removal of 5 bases from V and 8 bases from J, the junction contained 13 bases not matched to a gene. The V gene's germline CDR1 is SEHNR and CDR2 FQNEAQ (reference sequence). The CDR3 runs 16 residues. The CDR3 loop is CASSLSFGTGMDIQYF. The DNA for the CDR3 is TGTGCCAGCAGCCTATCTTTTGGGACAGGGATGGACATTCAGTACTTC.

V is TRBV30 and J is TRBJ2-5; 13 positions match TRBD2. This CDR3 contains 16 residues. Germline CDR1 GTSNPN, CDR2 SVGIG (reference sequence). V shed 4 bases and J 5 bases; nucleotides not matched to a gene: 10. This CDR3 reads CAWTNGLAGAVETQYF. The CDR3 DNA sequence: TGTGCCTGGACCAACGGACTAGCGGGAGCTGTTGAGACCCAGTACTTC. The complete variable domain, with remaining parts taken from reference TRBV30 and TRBJ2-5, reads SQTIHQWPATLVQPVGSPLSLECTVEGTSNPNLYWYRQAAGRGLQLLFYSVGIGQISSEVPQNLSASRPQDRQFILSSKKLLLSDSGFYLCAWTNGLAGAVETQYFGPGTRLLVL.

The chain is built from TRBV7-9 and TRBJ2-5; D uncertain. This CDR3 has 12 amino acids. CDR1 and CDR2 from the germline V gene are SEHNR and FQNEAQ (reference sequence). The V end lost 2 bases, the J end lost 4 bases, and 5 bases lay between the germline ends. The chain's CDR3 is CASSLSLETQYF. Here the CDR3 DNA reads TGTGCCAGCAGCTTATCGTTAGAGACCCAGTACTTC.

This rearrangement joins TRBV6-5 to TRBJ2-1; 15 bases align to TRBD2. There are 15 residues in the CDR3. Trimming cost V 5 bases and J 9 bases; bases outside gene matches: 5. Germline CDR1 and CDR2: MNHEY and SVGAGI. The CDR3 bases are TGTGCCAGCAGTCGCGGACTAGCGGGAGGGTTTGAGCAGTTCTTC. It encodes CASSRGLAGGFEQFF.

The rearrangement uses TRBV29-1 and TRBJ1-5, with 7 bases fitting TRBD1. CDR3 length: 14 amino acids. Germline assignment: CDR1 SQVTM and CDR2 ANQGSEA. V was pared by 5 bases and J by 4 bases, with 8 bases of the junction left unmatched. CDR3 loop: CSVSWTGSNQPQHF. The CDR3 coding sequence is TGCAGCGTTTCCTGGACAGGCTCAAATCAGCCCCAGCATTTT.

This chain uses TRBV21-1 with TRBJ2-5; the table's D call, TRBD2, was not checked against the DNA. TRBV21-1 is recorded as a pseudogene. The CDR3 is made up of 19 amino acids. This chain's CDR3 is CASSKRGLAGVFGQETQYF. CDR3 nucleotide sequence: TGTGCCAGCAGCAAAAGGGGACTAGCGGGAGTTTTCGGCCAAGAGACCCAGTACTTC.

The chain is built from TRBV15 and TRBJ1-1; D unresolved. Germline V CDR1 and CDR2: LNHNV, YYDKDF (reference sequence). The CDR3 runs to 14 residues. V was trimmed by 4 bases and J by 5 bases, leaving 14 bases between them. CDR3 protein: CATSIGSSATEAFF. CDR3 in DNA: TGTGCCACCAGCATTGGATCCTCGGCGACTGAAGCTTTCTTT.

The chain has TRBV6-1 and TRBJ1-2; 8 bases fit TRBD1. V gave up 3 bases and J gave up 2 bases; unmatched junction bases: 2. CDR3 length: 14 residues. In germline, CDR1 is MNHNS, CDR2 SASEGT. Here the CDR3 DNA reads TGTGCCAGCAGTGAGCGACAGGGGAACTATGGCTACACCTTC. Its protein product is CASSERQGNYGYTF.

This chain uses TRBV28 with TRBJ2-3, with 13 bases matching TRBD2. The CDR3 runs to 14 residues. Germline V gene lookup returns CDR1 MDHEN and CDR2 SYDVKM. With V trimmed by 6 bases and J by 8 bases, 5 bases remained unmatched. The CDR3 DNA sequence: TGTGCCAGCAGAGGGACTAGCGGGACGGCTACGCAGTATTTT. Encoded protein: CASRGTSGTATQYF. The variable domain in full, completed from reference TRBV28 and TRBJ2-3, reads DVKVTQSSRYLVKRTGEKVFLECVQDMDHENMFWYRQDPGLGLRLIYFSYDVKMKEKGDIPEGYSVSREKKERFSLILESASTNQTSMYLCASRGTSGTATQYFGPGTRLTVL.

The chain employs TRBV11-2 and TRBJ1-1, with no clear D. CDR3 length equals 12 residues. Trimming cost V 4 bases and J 1 base, with 4 bases left between them. Germline V CDR1 and CDR2: SGHAT, FQNNGV. CDR3 protein: CASSSQNTEAFF. The DNA of the CDR3 is TGTGCCAGCAGCTCACAGAACACTGAAGCTTTCTTT.

V gene TRBV29-1 combines with J gene TRBJ2-7, with D perhaps being TRBD1 or TRBD2 (5 bases each). Germline assignment: CDR1 SQVTM and CDR2 ANQGSEA. V was clipped by 8 bases and J by 7 bases, with 21 bases between them. The CDR3 sequence is 13 residues long. The CDR3: CSFRQGVSGEQYF. CDR3 in DNA: TGCAGCTTCAGGCAGGGAGTTTCGGGGGAGCAGTACTTC.

This clone was observed a few times. In DNA, the CDR3 is TGCAGCGTCGGAGAGGGTTATGGCTACACCTTC. Its protein is CSVGEGYGYTF. V gene TRBV29-1 combines with J gene TRBJ1-2; D is ambiguous. This CDR3 contains 11 residues. Trimming removed 6 bases from V and 5 bases from J, with 10 bases in between. Germline loops: CDR1 SQVTM, CDR2 ANQGSEA.

This clone was detected a few times. This rearrangement joins TRBV29-1 to TRBJ2-5; 9 bases fit TRBD2. The V gene's germline CDR1 is SQVTM and CDR2 ANQGSEA. V was clipped by 3 bases and J by 4 bases; unmatched bases: 9. The CDR3 consists of 15 residues. CDR3: CSVDQRGDTGETQYF. The DNA of the CDR3 is TGCAGCGTTGACCAGCGGGGGGATACGGGAGAGACCCAGTACTTC.

This clone was detected only once. The chain combines TRBV10-3 with TRBJ2-5; unclear D gene. The CDR3 extends over 13 amino acids. Germline CDR1 reads ENHRY; CDR2 reads SYGVKD. V gave up 6 bases and J gave up 5 bases, with 13 bases separating them. The CDR3 here is CAISLEAAETQYF. CDR3 bases: TGTGCCATCAGCTTAGAAGCTGCCGAGACCCAGTACTTC.